The 25 T cell receptor beta chains below come from one sample, sequenced in a study of OX40 agonist ivuxolimab in advanced cancers. Using immunoSEQ multiplex PCR, the repertoire was profiled, and TCRdb retains in-frame clones only, with some absent. The sample holds some 86,000 clones, less than 95% seen once. The starting material was CD4+ or CD8+ T cells sorted from blood, obtained in a trial of the OX40 agonist ivuxolimab. The receptors here all came from an adult with an advanced solid tumor such as melanoma, head and neck, liver or kidney cancer.

The chain employs TRBV7-2 and TRBJ2-4; D remains unclear. Germline V gene lookup returns CDR1 SGHTA and CDR2 FQGNSA. The CDR3 runs to 16 residues. V was trimmed by 4 bases and J by 4 bases, leaving 17 bases between them. CDR3 residues: CASSSLFVRQKNIQYF. In DNA form, the CDR3 reads TGTGCCAGCAGCTCCCTCTTTGTGCGCCAAAAAAACATTCAGTACTTC.

This rearrangement joins TRBV9 to TRBJ2-3; TRBD2 matches at 12 bases. The germline CDR1 and CDR2 sequences are SGDLS and YYNGEE. V shed 4 bases, J shed 2 bases, and the junction held 5 bases outside the gene matches. This CDR3 contains 16 residues. The CDR3 DNA sequence: TGTGCCAGCAGCCGTTGGACTAGCGGGAACACAGATACGCAGTATTTT. This gives the protein CASSRWTSGNTDTQYF.

The chain has TRBV7-9 and TRBJ1-6; 11 positions match TRBD1. J was trimmed by 7 bases and V by 4 bases; bases with no gene match: 6. Germline loops: CDR1 SEHNR, CDR2 FQNEAQ (reference sequence). This CDR3 has 16 amino acids. The CDR3 loop is CASSSGTGGRNSPLHF. The CDR3 nucleotides read TGTGCCAGCAGCTCCGGGACAGGGGGGAGGAATTCACCCCTCCACTTT. The full variable domain, with the rest looked up from reference TRBV7-9 and TRBJ1-6, is DTGVSQNPRHKITKRGQNVTFRCDPISEHNRLYWYRQTLGQGPEFLTYFQNEAQLEKSRLLSDRFSAERPKGSFSTLEIQRTEQGDSAMYLCASSSGTGGRNSPLHFGNGTRLTVT.

CDR3 region: CATSWGGTKINEQFF. CDR3 sequence (DNA): TGTGCCACCAGCTGGGGAGGGACGAAGATCAATGAGCAGTTCTTC. The genes are TRBV15 and TRBJ2-1, with 7 bases that match TRBD2. Germline V CDR1 and CDR2: LNHNV, YYDKDF (reference sequence). Trimming took 5 bases from V and 6 from J; bases not matched to a gene: 10. This CDR3 is 15 amino acids long. Complete variable domain (other parts from reference TRBV15 and TRBJ2-1): DAMVIQNPRYQVTQFGKPVTLSCSQTLNHNVMYWYQQKSSQAPKLLFHYYDKDFNNEADTPDNFQSRRPNTSFCFLDIRSPGLGDTAMYLCATSWGGTKINEQFFGPGTRLTVL.

CDR3 sequence (DNA): TGTGCCAGCAGAGGAAGGCTAGCCAAAAACATTCAGTACTTC. This gives the protein CASRGRLAKNIQYF. This chain links TRBV27 with TRBJ2-4; no reliable D call. The germline V and J ends were trimmed by 6 bases and 0 bases, with 9 bases remaining between them. Germline assignment: CDR1 MNHEY and CDR2 SMNVEV (reference sequence). The CDR3 has 14 amino acids.

This clone was seen just once. V usage is TRBV6-6 and J usage is TRBJ2-5; unclear D gene. CDR1 MNHNY and CDR2 SVGAGI come from the germline V gene (reference sequence). CDR3 size: 16 residues. The germline V and J ends were trimmed by 0 bases and 2 bases, with 13 bases remaining between them. CDR3 loop: CASSYSIGRNQETQYF. CDR3 DNA: TGTGCCAGCAGTTACTCGATAGGCAGAAATCAAGAGACCCAGTACTTC.

The chain carries TRBV19 and TRBJ2-7; TRBD2 agrees at 7 bases. This CDR3 is built from 13 residues. CDR1 and CDR2 (germline): LNHDA, SQIVND (reference sequence). V lost 8 bases, J lost 0 bases, and 4 bases stayed unmatched. CDR3 DNA sequence: TGTGCCAGTGGGGAGGGCAGCTCCTACGAGCAGTACTTC. The encoded protein is CASGEGSSYEQYF. The full variable domain, in which reference TRBV19 and TRBJ2-7 provide the parts outside the CDR3, is DGGITQSPKYLFRKEGQNVTLSCEQNLNHDAMYWYRQDPGQGLRLIYYSQIVNDFQKGDIAEGYSVSREKKESFPLTVTSAQKNPTAFYLCASGEGSSYEQYFGPGTRLTVT.

V usage is TRBV18 and J usage is TRBJ2-1; TRBD1 aligns across 7 bases. Germline assignment: CDR1 KGHSH and CDR2 LQKENI. Trimming cost V 3 bases and J 6 bases; bases outside gene matches: 8. CDR3 length: 15 amino acids. CDR3 amino acids: CASSPRDSLRNEQFF. The CDR3 nucleotides read TGTGCCAGCTCACCCCGGGACAGCCTTCGCAATGAGCAGTTCTTC.

The rearrangement links TRBV7-2 to TRBJ2-7, with D tentatively TRBD2 (5 bases). V was trimmed by 3 bases and J by 2 bases, leaving 14 bases between them. The CDR3 sequence is 15 residues long. From germline, CDR1 is SGHTA and CDR2 FQGNSA. This CDR3 reads CASSLLSVSPYEQYF. Here the CDR3 DNA reads TGTGCCAGCAGCTTGCTTAGCGTATCCCCCTACGAGCAGTACTTC.

This clone was seen just once. The V gene is TRBV4-1, the J gene TRBJ2-3; no clear D. V lost 3 bases, J lost 5 bases, and 18 bases lay in between. Germline V gives CDR1 MGHRA, CDR2 YSYEKL. This CDR3 is 16 amino acids long. The CDR3 sequence: CASSQANLGFLDTQYF. For the CDR3, the DNA is TGCGCCAGCAGCCAGGCAAACCTAGGGTTCTTAGATACGCAGTATTTT.

The CDR3 bases are TGTGCCATCAGTGCCGGACAGGTCCCCTACGAGCAGTACTTC. Encoded protein: CAISAGQVPYEQYF. The rearrangement joins TRBV10-3 to TRBJ2-7; 7 nucleotides align to TRBD1. V gave up 4 bases and J gave up 2 bases; unmatched junction bases: 5. Germline V gene lookup returns CDR1 ENHRY and CDR2 SYGVKD. This CDR3 has 14 amino acids.

The V gene is TRBV6-4, the J gene TRBJ2-3; D possibly matches TRBD1 or TRBD2 (6 bases each). The ends were cut back, 6 bases at V and 4 bases at J, with 14 bases in the middle. The CDR3 runs 14 residues. Germline CDR1 and CDR2: MRHNA and SNTAGT. The CDR3 coding sequence is TGTGCCAGCAGATTCCAGGAGGGGGCAGATACGCAGTATTTT. It codes for CASRFQEGADTQYF.

The chain links TRBV7-3 to TRBJ2-1, with 10 positions matching TRBD2. V was pared by 4 bases and J by 8 bases, with 14 bases of the junction left unmatched. The CDR3 extends over 17 amino acids. Germline V CDR1 and CDR2: SGHTA, FQGTGA. CDR3 residues: CASSSGWLAGDTDEQFF. The CDR3 bases are TGTGCCAGCAGCTCCGGTTGGCTAGCGGGAGATACCGATGAGCAGTTCTTC.

The V gene is TRBV5-1, the J gene TRBJ2-5; D remains ambiguous. The V end lost 0 bases, the J end lost 5 bases, and 11 bases lay between the germline ends. CDR1 and CDR2 from the germline V gene are SGHRS and YFSETQ. This CDR3 is built from 14 residues. The CDR3 sequence is CASSLALGRETQYF. CDR3 sequence (DNA): TGCGCCAGCAGCTTGGCCTTAGGCAGGGAGACCCAGTACTTC.

The chain recombines TRBV27 with TRBJ2-3; D possibly corresponds to TRBD2 (6 bases). Trimming took 3 bases from V and 3 from J, leaving 10 bases between them. CDR1 and CDR2 from the germline V gene are MNHEY and SMNVEV (reference sequence). The CDR3 consists of 14 residues. The CDR3 loop is CASSLFGTTDTQYF. DNA for the CDR3: TGTGCCAGCAGTTTGTTTGGGACTACAGATACGCAGTATTTT.

Turning to this clone: Other DNA variants within this sample encode the same CDR3. The CDR3 here is CSVGGTGAYEQYF. The CDR3 bases are TGCAGCGTTGGAGGGACAGGGGCCTACGAGCAGTACTTC. V usage is TRBV29-1 and J usage is TRBJ2-7; 10 bases align to TRBD1. Per the germline V gene, CDR1 is SQVTM and CDR2 is ANQGSEA. V lost 4 bases and J lost 2; bases outside the gene matches: 2. There are 13 residues in the CDR3.

This chain links TRBV7-9 with TRBJ1-1; D ambiguous. V was clipped by 7 bases and J by 1 base, with 13 bases between them. Germline values: CDR1 SEHNR, CDR2 FQNEAQ (reference sequence). This CDR3 has 14 residues. CDR3 residues: CASTLPTENTEAFF. In nucleotides, the CDR3 is TGTGCCAGCACCCTCCCTACAGAGAACACTGAAGCTTTCTTT. Variable domain in full (rest from reference TRBV7-9 and TRBJ1-1): DTGVSQNPRHKITKRGQNVTFRCDPISEHNRLYWYRQTLGQGPEFLTYFQNEAQLEKSRLLSDRFSAERPKGSFSTLEIQRTEQGDSAMYLCASTLPTENTEAFFGQGTRLTVV.

The chain has TRBV27 and TRBJ2-5; 10 positions agree with TRBD1. The end of the DNA fits TRBJ2-7 better, so the J call may be wrong. CDR1 is MNHEY, CDR2 SMNVEV, per germline (reference sequence). This CDR3 region has 15 residues. The CDR3 DNA reads as TGTGCCAGCAGTTTATCGGGACAGGGGACCTACGAGCAGTACTTC. It codes for CASSLSGQGTYEQYF.

CDR3 nucleotides: TGTGCCAGCAGCTTGGCCAGGGGGAACACTGAAGCTTTCTTT. Translating gives CASSLARGNTEAFF. The V gene is TRBV5-5, the J gene TRBJ1-1; D is perhaps TRBD1 (6 bases). Trimming cost V 0 bases and J 1 base, with 7 bases left between them. The germline gives CDR1 SGHKS, CDR2 YYEKEE (reference sequence). CDR3 length: 14 residues.

The chain uses TRBV28 and TRBJ2-7, with D perhaps TRBD2 (5 bases). The CDR3 contains 13 residues. The germline gives CDR1 MDHEN, CDR2 SYDVKM. Trimming took 6 bases from V and 5 from J, leaving 14 bases between them. This CDR3 is CASSQKLGNEQYF. The DNA for the CDR3 is TGTGCCAGCAGCCAAAAACTAGGGAACGAGCAGTACTTC.

The chain joins TRBV5-4 to TRBJ1-2; D is possibly TRBD1 (5 bases). This CDR3 region has 14 residues. The germline V gene encodes CDR1 SGHNT and CDR2 YYREEE (reference sequence). Trimming removed 1 base from V and 7 bases from J, with 14 bases in between. The CDR3 bases are TGTGCCAGCAGCTTGCAGCAAAGAGGGGTTGGCTACACCTTC. Residues: CASSLQQRGVGYTF.

The chain has TRBV29-1 and TRBJ1-1; D gene uncertain. This CDR3 is built from 12 residues. Trimming removed 2 bases at V and 5 bases at J, with 9 bases between. Germline V lookup: CDR1 SQVTM, CDR2 ANQGSEA. As DNA, the CDR3 is TGCAGCGTTGAACGGACGGGGACTGAAGCTTTCTTT. The encoded protein is CSVERTGTEAFF.

The chain uses TRBV27 and TRBJ1-1, with no clear D. CDR1 and CDR2 from the germline V gene are MNHEY and SMNVEV (reference sequence). The CDR3 is 12 amino acids. Trimming removed 2 bases from V and 9 bases from J, with 10 bases in between. CDR3 sequence (DNA): TGTGCCAGCAGTTTAATGGGTAATCAAGCTTTCTTT. It yields the protein CASSLMGNQAFF.

The rearrangement uses TRBV11-3 and TRBJ2-1; 8 bases line up with TRBD2. V lost 3 bases to trimming and J lost 9 bases; unmatched junction nucleotides: 7. This CDR3 contains 14 residues. Germline lookup yields CDR1 SGHNT and CDR2 YENEEA. CDR3 loop: CASSLERERGEQFF. The CDR3 region has the DNA TGTGCCAGCAGCTTGGAGCGGGAGAGGGGTGAGCAGTTCTTC.

The rearrangement links TRBV10-3 to TRBJ1-1, with unresolved D. This CDR3 contains 11 residues. V was shortened by 7 bases and J by 4 bases, with 7 bases between the two germline ends. Germline V gene data show CDR1 as ENHRY and CDR2 as SYGVKD. CDR3 DNA sequence: TGTGCCATCATAATAGGCACTGAAGCTTTCTTT. This sequence encodes CAIIIGTEAFF.